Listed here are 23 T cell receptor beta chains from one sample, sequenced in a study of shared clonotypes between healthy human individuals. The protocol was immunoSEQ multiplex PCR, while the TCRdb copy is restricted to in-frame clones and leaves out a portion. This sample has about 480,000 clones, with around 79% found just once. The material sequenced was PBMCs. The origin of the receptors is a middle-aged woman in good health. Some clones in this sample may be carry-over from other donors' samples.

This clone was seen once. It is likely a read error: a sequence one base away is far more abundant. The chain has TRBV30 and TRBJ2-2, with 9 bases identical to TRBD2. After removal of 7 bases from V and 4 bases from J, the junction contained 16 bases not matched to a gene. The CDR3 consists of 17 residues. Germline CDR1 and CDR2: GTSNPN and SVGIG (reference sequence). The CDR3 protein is CASNPASGMVRTGELFF. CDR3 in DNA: TGTGCCTCAAACCCGGCTAGCGGGATGGTTCGCACCGGGGAGCTGTTTTTT.

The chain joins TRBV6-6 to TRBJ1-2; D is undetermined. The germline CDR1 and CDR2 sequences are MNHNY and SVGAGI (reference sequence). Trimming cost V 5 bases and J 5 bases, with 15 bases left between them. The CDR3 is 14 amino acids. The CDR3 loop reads CASSIRVGWYGYTF. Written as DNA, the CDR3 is TGTGCCAGCAGTATCCGGGTCGGTTGGTATGGCTACACCTTC.

CDR3 in DNA: TGTGCCAGCAGCCAAGATCAAACCCTCTCTGGGGCCAACGTCCTGACTTTC. It specifies CASSQDQTLSGANVLTF. The chain couples TRBV4-2 to TRBJ2-6; D is uncertain. Trimming removed 0 bases from V and 0 bases from J, with 9 bases in between. The CDR3 sequence is 17 residues long. Germline V gives CDR1 LGHNA, CDR2 YNFKEQ.

This chain's CDR3 is CAWSSVGHNGYTF. CDR3 in DNA: TGTGCCTGGAGCTCGGTGGGGCACAATGGCTACACCTTC. This sequence joins TRBV30 and TRBJ1-2; D perhaps matches TRBD1 (5 bases). The CDR3 is 13 amino acids. Germline CDR1 is GTSNPN and CDR2 is SVGIG (reference sequence). Between the trimmed V and J ends, which lost 3 bases and 6 bases, there was a span of 14 bases.

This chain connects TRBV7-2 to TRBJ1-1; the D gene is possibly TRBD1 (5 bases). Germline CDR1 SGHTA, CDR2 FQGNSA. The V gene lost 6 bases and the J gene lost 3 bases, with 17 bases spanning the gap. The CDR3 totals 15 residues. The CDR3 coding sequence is TGTGCCAGCAGTTCCCACGGGGGATCGGACACTGAAGCTTTCTTT. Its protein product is CASSSHGGSDTEAFF.

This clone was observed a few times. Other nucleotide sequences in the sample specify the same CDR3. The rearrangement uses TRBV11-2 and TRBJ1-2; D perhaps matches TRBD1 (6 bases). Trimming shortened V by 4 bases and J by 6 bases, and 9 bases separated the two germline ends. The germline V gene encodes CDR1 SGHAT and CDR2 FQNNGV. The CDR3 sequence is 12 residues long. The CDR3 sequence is CASSYAGDGYTF. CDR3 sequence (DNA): TGTGCCAGCAGCTACGCAGGGGATGGCTACACCTTC.

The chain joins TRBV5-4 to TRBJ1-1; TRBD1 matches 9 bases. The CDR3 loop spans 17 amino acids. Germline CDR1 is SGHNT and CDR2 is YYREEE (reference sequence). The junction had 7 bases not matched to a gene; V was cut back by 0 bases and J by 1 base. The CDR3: CASSLVTGGVKNTEAFF. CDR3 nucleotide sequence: TGTGCCAGCAGCTTGGTCACAGGGGGCGTTAAGAACACTGAAGCTTTCTTT. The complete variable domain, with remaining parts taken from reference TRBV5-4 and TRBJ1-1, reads ETGVTQSPTHLIKTRGQQVTLRCSSQSGHNTVSWYQQALGQGPQFIFQYYREEENGRGNFPPRFSGLQFPNYSSELNVNALELDDSALYLCASSLVTGGVKNTEAFFGQGTRLTVV.

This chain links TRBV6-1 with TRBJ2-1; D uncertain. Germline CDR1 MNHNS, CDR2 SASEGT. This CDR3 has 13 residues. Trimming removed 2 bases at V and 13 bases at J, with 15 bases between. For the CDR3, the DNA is TGTGCCAGCAGTGAACATGACCTGGGCAGCCAGTTCTTC. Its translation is CASSEHDLGSQFF.

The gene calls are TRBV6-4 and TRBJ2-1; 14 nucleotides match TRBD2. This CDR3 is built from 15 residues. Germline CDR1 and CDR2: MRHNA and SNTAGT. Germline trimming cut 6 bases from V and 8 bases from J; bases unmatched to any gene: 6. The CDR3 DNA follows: TGTGCCAGCAGCGGACTAGCGGGAGGAGGTGATGAGCAGTTCTTC. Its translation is CASSGLAGGGDEQFF.

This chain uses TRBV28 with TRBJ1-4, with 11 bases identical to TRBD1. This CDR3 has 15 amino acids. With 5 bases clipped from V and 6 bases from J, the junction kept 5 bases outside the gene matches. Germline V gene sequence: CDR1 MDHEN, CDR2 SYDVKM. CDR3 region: CASSPGDRGDEKLFF. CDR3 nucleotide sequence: TGTGCCAGCAGTCCCGGGGACAGGGGGGATGAAAAACTGTTTTTT.

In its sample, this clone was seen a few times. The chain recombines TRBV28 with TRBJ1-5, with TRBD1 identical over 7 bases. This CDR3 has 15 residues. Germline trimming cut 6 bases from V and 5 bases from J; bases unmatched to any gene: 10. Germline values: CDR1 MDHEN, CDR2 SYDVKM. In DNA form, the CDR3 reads TGTGCCAGCAGCAGAATCAGGGGGACTTATCAGCCCCAGCATTTT. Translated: CASSRIRGTYQPQHF.

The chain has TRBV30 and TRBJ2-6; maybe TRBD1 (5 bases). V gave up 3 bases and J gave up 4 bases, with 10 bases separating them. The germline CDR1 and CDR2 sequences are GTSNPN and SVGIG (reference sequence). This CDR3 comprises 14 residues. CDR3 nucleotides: TGTGCCTGGAGACAGGTGGCGGGGGCCAACGTCCTGACTTTC. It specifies CAWRQVAGANVLTF.

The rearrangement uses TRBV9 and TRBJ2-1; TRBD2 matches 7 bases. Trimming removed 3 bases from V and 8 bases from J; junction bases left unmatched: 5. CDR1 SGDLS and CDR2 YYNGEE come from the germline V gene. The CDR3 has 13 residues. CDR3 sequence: CASSERLADEQFF. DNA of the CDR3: TGTGCCAGCAGCGAAAGACTAGCCGATGAGCAGTTCTTC.

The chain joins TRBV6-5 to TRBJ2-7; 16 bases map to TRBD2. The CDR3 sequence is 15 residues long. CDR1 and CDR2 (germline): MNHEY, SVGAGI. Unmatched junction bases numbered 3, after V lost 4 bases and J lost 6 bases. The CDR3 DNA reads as TGTGCCAGCAGTTCGGGACTAGCGGGAGGGGGCGAGCAGTACTTC. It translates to CASSSGLAGGGEQYF.

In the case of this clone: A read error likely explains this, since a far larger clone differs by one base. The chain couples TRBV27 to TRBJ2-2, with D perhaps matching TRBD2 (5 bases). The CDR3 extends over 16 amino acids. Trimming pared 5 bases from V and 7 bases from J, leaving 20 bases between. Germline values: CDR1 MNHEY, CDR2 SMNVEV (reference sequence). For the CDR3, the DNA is TGTGCCAGCAGTACCAATAGCAGGAGAGGGAACGGGGAGCTGTTTTTT. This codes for CASSTNSRRGNGELFF.

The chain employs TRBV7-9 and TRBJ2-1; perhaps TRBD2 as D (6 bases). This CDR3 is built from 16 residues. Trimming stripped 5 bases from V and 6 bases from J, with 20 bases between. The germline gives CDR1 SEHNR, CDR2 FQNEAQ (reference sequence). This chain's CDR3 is CASSPSRRLVPNEQFF. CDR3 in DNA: TGTGCCAGCAGCCCTTCCCGCCGACTAGTTCCCAATGAGCAGTTCTTC.

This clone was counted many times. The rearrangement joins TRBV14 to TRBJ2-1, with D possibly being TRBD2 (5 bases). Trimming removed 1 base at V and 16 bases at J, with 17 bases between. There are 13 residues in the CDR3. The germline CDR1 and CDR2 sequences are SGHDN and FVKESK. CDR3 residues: CASSQVWMGSYFF. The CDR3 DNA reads TGTGCCAGCAGCCAAGTGTGGATGGGGAGCTATTTCTTC.

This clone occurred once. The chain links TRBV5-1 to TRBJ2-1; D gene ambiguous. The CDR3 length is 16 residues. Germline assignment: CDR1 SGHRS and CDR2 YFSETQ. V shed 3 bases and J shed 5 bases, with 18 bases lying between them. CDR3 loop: CASSSPLGYRNNEQFF. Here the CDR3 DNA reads TGCGCCAGCAGCTCTCCCCTGGGGTATCGGAACAATGAGCAGTTCTTC.

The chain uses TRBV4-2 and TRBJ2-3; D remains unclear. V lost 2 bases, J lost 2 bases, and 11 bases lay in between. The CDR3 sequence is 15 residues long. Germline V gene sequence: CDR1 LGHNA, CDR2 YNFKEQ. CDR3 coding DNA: TGTGCCAGCAGCCAAAATTATATACCCACAGATACGCAGTATTTT. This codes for CASSQNYIPTDTQYF.

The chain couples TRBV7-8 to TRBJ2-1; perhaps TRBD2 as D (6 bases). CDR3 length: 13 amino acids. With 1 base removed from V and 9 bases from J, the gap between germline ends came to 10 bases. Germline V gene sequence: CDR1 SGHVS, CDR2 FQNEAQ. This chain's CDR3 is CASSLVGGSEQFF. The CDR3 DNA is TGTGCCAGCAGCTTAGTTGGGGGGAGTGAGCAGTTCTTC.

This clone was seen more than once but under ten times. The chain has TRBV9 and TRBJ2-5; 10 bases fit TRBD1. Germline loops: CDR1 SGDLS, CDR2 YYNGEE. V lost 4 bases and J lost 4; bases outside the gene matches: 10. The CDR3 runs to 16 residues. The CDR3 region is CASSPSGGQGSETQYF. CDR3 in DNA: TGTGCCAGCAGCCCCAGCGGGGGACAGGGGTCAGAGACCCAGTACTTC.

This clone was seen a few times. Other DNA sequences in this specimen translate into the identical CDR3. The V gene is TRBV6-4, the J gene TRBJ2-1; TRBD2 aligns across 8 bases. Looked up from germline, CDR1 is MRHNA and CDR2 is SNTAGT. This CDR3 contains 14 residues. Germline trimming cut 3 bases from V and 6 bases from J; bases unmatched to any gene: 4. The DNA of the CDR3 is TGTGCCAGCAGTGAGGGGAGCGGGAGCAATGAGCAGTTCTTC. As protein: CASSEGSGSNEQFF.

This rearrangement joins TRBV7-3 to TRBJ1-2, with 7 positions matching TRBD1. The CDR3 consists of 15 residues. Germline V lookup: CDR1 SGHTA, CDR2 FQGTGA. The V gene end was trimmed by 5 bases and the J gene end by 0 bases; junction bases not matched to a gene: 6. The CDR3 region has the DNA TGTGCCAGCAGCCCGACAGGGTTAGCTAACTATGGCTACACCTTC. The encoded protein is CASSPTGLANYGYTF.